This TCR beta chain was documented in a study of T-cell reconstitution after alpha-beta-depleted transplantation in children. Regarding the study as a whole: Alpha-beta T cells present about two months after transplant were reported to originate from several hundred expanded graft clones. At the one-year point after transplant, T-cell counts and TCRbeta diversity were found to come mostly from T cells that had been newly produced. TCRbeta diversity was high at day 60 in some patients (a result of surviving recipient T cells and thymic progenitors).

Only a few counts were recorded for this clonotype. What it binds is unknown. Trimming took off 0 bases at V and 0 bases at J, with 10 bases between the two ends. CDR1 and CDR2 from the germline V gene are DFQATT and SNEGSKA (reference sequence). CDR3 length: 15 amino acids. Preparation of the TCRbeta library used unique molecular identifiers. TCRdb re-analysed the PCR reads in MiXCR, keeping a single row per CDR3 protein. The sample yields almost 250,000 distinct CDR3 sequences, more than 20% seen once. This rearrangement joins TRBV20-1 to TRBJ2-3, with unresolved D. This specimen was PBMCs, taken before TCRalphabeta/CD19-depleted stem cell transplant. The TCR sequence derives from a girl aged 2 to 9 with Fanconi anemia, due to receive a stem cell transplant. In DNA, the CDR3 is TGCAGTGCTAGAGATATAGCAATAAGCACAGATACGCAGTATTTT. Its translation is CSARDIAISTDTQYF.